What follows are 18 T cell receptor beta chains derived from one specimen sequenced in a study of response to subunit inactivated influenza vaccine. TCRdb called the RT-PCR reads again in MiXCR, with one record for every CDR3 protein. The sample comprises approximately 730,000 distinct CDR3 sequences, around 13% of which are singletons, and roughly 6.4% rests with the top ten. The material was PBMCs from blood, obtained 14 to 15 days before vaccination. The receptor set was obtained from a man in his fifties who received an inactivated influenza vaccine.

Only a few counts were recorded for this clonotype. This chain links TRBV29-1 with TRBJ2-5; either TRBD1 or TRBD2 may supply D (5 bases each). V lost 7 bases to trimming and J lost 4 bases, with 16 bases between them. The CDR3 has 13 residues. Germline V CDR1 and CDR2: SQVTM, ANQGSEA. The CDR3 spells CSAQRGRGETQYF. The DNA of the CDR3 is TGCAGCGCCCAGAGGGGTCGAGGAGAGACCCAGTACTTC.

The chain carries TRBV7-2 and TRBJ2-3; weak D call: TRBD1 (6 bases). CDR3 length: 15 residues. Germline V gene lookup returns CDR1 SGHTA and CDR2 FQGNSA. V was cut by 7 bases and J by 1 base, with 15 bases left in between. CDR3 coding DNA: TGTGCCAGCAATAACCGACAGGCGCGCACAGATACGCAGTATTTT. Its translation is CASNNRQARTDTQYF.

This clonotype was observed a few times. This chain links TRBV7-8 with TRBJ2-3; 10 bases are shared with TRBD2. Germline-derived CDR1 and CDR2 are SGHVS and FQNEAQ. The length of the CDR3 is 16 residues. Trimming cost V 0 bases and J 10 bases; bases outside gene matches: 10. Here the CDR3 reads CASSLAVPSGGLPQYF. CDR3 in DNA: TGTGCCAGCAGCTTAGCGGTTCCTAGCGGGGGCCTTCCGCAGTATTTT.

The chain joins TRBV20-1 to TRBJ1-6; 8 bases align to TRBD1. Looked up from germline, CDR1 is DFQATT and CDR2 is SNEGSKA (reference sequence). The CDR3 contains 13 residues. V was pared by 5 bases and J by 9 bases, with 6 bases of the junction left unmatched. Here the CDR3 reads CSAGQGIGSPLHF. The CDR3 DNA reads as TGCAGTGCTGGACAGGGCATAGGTTCACCCCTCCACTTT.

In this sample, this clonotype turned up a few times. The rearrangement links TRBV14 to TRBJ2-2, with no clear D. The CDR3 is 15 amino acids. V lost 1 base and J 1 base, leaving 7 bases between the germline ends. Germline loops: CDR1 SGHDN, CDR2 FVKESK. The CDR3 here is CASSQGIMNTGELFF. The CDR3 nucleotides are TGTGCCAGCAGCCAAGGAATCATGAACACCGGGGAGCTGTTTTTT.

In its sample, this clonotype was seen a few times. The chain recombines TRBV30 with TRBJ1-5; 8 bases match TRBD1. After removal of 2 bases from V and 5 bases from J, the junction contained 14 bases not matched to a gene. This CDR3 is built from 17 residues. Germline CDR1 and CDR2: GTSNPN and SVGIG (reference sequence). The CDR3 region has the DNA TGTGCCTGGAGTAGCCGCGATGGACAGGGCTCTCATCAGCCCCAGCATTTT. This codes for CAWSSRDGQGSHQPQHF.

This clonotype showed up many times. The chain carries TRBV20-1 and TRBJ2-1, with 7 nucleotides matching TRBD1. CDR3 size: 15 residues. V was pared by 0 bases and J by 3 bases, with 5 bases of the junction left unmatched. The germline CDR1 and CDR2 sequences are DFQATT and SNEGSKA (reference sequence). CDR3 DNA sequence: TGCAGTGCTAGAGATGTGGCAGGGGGCTACAATGAGCAGTTCTTC. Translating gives CSARDVAGGYNEQFF.

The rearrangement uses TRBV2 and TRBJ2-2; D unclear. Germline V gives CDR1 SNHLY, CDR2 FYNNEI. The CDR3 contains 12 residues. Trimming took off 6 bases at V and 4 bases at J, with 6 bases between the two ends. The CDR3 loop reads CASSTVTGELFF. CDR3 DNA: TGTGCCAGCAGCACAGTCACCGGGGAGCTGTTTTTT.

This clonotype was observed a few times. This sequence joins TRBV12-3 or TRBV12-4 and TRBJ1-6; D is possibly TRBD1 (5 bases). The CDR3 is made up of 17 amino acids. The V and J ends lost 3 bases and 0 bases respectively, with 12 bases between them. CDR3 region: CASSFSRGSSYNSPLHF. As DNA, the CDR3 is TGTGCCAGCAGTTTCTCCCGGGGGAGCTCCTATAATTCACCCCTCCACTTT.

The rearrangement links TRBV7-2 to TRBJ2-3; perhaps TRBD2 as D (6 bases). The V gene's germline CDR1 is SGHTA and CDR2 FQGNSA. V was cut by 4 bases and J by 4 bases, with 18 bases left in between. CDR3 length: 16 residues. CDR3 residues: CASSYPPAGTPDTQYF. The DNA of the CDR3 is TGTGCCAGCAGCTACCCACCGGCGGGGACCCCAGATACGCAGTATTTT.

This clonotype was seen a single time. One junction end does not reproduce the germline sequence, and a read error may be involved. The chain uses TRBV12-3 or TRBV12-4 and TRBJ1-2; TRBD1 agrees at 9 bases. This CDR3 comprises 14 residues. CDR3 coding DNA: TGTGCCGGCAGTAAAGGACAGGGGAAATATGGCTACACCTTC. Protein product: CAGSKGQGKYGYTF.

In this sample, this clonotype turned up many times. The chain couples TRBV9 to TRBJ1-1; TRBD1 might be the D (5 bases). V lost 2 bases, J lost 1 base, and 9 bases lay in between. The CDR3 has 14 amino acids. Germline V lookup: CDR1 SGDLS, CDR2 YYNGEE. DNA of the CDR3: TGTGCCAGCAGCGTTGGGGCGCGGAACACTGAAGCTTTCTTT. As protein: CASSVGARNTEAFF.

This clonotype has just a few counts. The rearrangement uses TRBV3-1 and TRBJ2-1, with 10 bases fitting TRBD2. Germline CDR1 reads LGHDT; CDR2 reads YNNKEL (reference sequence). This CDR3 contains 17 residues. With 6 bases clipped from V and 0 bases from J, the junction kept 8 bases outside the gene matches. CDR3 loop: CASSTTSGLSSYNEQFF. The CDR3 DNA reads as TGTGCCAGCAGTACGACTAGCGGGCTAAGCTCCTACAATGAGCAGTTCTTC.

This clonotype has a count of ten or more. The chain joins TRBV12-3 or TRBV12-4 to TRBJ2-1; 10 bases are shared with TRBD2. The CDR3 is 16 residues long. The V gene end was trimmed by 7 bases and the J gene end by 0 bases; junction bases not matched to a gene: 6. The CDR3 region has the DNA TGTGCCAGCACCCTGACTAGCGGGTACTCCTACAATGAGCAGTTCTTC. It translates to CASTLTSGYSYNEQFF.

CDR3 region: CASSLSDSETVTDTQYF. The CDR3, as DNA: TGTGCCAGCAGTTTATCCGACAGTGAGACTGTCACAGATACGCAGTATTTT. The chain carries TRBV27 and TRBJ2-3; D might be TRBD1 (5 bases). This CDR3 is 17 amino acids long. V was clipped by 0 bases and J by 2 bases, with 15 bases between them. The germline CDR1 and CDR2 sequences are MNHEY and SMNVEV (reference sequence).

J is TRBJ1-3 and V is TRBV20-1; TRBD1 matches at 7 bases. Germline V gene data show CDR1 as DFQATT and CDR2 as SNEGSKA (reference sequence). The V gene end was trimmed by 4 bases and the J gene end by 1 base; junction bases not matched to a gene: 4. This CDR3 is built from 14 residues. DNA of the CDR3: TGCAGTGCTAACGGCAGGGGGTCTGGAAACACCATATATTTT. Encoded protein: CSANGRGSGNTIYF.

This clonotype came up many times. The CDR3 coding sequence is TGTGCCAGCAGTGCGATGTCGGGGAGGAGGAATACGCAGTATTTT. It translates to CASSAMSGRRNTQYF. V and J are TRBV12-3 or TRBV12-4 and TRBJ2-3, with D possibly matching TRBD2 (6 bases). The V end was cut by 5 bases, the J end by 7 bases, with 19 bases between. This CDR3 spans 15 amino acids.

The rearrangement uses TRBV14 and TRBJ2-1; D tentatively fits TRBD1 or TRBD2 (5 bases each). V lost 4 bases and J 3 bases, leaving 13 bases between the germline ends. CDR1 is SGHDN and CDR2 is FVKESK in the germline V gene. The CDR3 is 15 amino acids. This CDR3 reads CASSRWDGFYNEQFF. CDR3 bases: TGTGCCAGCAGCCGCTGGGACGGCTTCTACAATGAGCAGTTCTTC.